One sample yielded the 21 T cell receptor beta chains listed below, sequenced in a study of T cells in Graves' hyperthyroidism and ophthalmopathy. RNA transcripts yielded amplified TCR beta CDR3 regions. The TCR CDR3 first-round RT-PCR relied on the HTBI primer set. MiXCR, applied by TCRdb to the multiplex PCR reads, yields one record per CDR3 protein. Of hundreds of thousands of distinct CDR3 sequences listed, about 35% are singletons. Sequenced sample: blood. Receptors originate from a woman aged 40 to 55 with Graves' hyperthyroidism.

This clonotype was counted at least ten times. The V call is TRBV4-1, the J call TRBJ1-2; D gene unclear. CDR1 and CDR2 from the germline V gene are MGHRA and YSYEKL. V shed 3 bases and J shed 6 bases, with 8 bases lying between them. CDR3 length: 12 amino acids. The CDR3 DNA sequence: TGCGCCAGCAGCCAGGGGTTGGATGGCTACACCTTC. It yields the protein CASSQGLDGYTF.

At least ten counts were recorded for this clonotype. The chain combines TRBV20-1 with TRBJ1-1; D unresolved. V gave up 4 bases and J gave up 3 bases, with 12 bases separating them. Germline CDR1 and CDR2: DFQATT and SNEGSKA (reference sequence). CDR3 length: 13 amino acids. CDR3 amino acids: CSAIPAGDTEAFF. The DNA of the CDR3 is TGCAGTGCTATCCCGGCAGGCGACACTGAAGCTTTCTTT.

The chain employs TRBV15 and TRBJ2-2; the D gene is possibly TRBD2 (5 bases). This CDR3 is built from 13 residues. Germline V gene sequence: CDR1 LNHNV, CDR2 YYDKDF (reference sequence). V was cut by 1 base and J by 6 bases, with 6 bases left in between. The CDR3 coding sequence is TGTGCCACCAGCAGAGGGACTCCCGGGGAGCTGTTTTTT. Residues: CATSRGTPGELFF.

This clonotype was seen just once. This chain connects TRBV7-9 to TRBJ1-1; D might be TRBD1 (5 bases). The V end was cut by 4 bases, the J end by 7 bases, with 16 bases between. This CDR3 spans 14 amino acids. Germline lookup yields CDR1 SEHNR and CDR2 FQNEAQ (reference sequence). The CDR3 DNA sequence: TGTGCCAGCAGCTCGACAGTACGGGACGGTGAAGCTTTCTTT. Translation gives CASSSTVRDGEAFF.

This clonotype was seen ten or more times. V gene TRBV2 combines with J gene TRBJ1-5, with TRBD1 as a possible D gene (5 bases). Trimming cost V 6 bases and J 9 bases, with 15 bases left between them. Looked up from germline, CDR1 is SNHLY and CDR2 is FYNNEI. CDR3 length: 13 amino acids. The CDR3 is CASRGSLGAPQHF. The CDR3 DNA is TGTGCCAGCAGGGGGTCTTTAGGGGCGCCCCAGCATTTT.

In its sample, this clonotype was seen many times. The V and J genes are TRBV5-6 and TRBJ1-2; 7 nucleotides line up with TRBD1. The J segment lost 3 bases and the V segment lost 1 base, leaving 3 bases of the junction unmatched. Per the germline V gene, CDR1 is SGHDT and CDR2 is YYEEEE. There are 14 residues in the CDR3. CDR3 DNA: TGTGCCAGCAGCTTGCAGGGGGGTGACTATGGCTACACCTTC. Protein: CASSLQGGDYGYTF.

Remarks on this clonotype: Just one base apart from a much larger clone, this may be a read error. This chain joins TRBV7-8 and TRBJ2-7, with D hard to call. This CDR3 has 14 amino acids. CDR1 and CDR2 from the germline V gene are SGHVS and FQNEAQ. As DNA, the CDR3 is TGTGTCAGCAGCGCCTCAGGTGGAAACTACGAGCAGTACTTC. It translates to CVSSASGGNYEQYF.

This clonotype has more than one count but fewer than ten. J is TRBJ1-1 and V is TRBV11-2; D uncertain. The germline CDR1 and CDR2 sequences are SGHAT and FQNNGV. Trimming removed 5 bases from V and 3 bases from J, with 19 bases in between. The CDR3 length is 16 residues. CDR3 sequence (DNA): TGTGCCAGCAGCCTTTTGGGCGGGATATTGGACACTGAAGCTTTCTTT. This translates into CASSLLGGILDTEAFF. Filled out from reference TRBV11-2 and TRBJ1-1, the complete variable domain reads EAGVAQSPRYKIIEKRQSVAFWCNPISGHATLYWYQQILGQGPKLLIQFQNNGVVDDSQLPKDRFSAERLKGVDSTLKIQPAKLEDSAVYLCASSLLGGILDTEAFFGQGTRLTVV.

This clonotype was picked up many times. The CDR3 DNA sequence: TGCAGCGTGGGAACAGGGGAAGGGAATGAAAAACTGTTTTTT. This encodes CSVGTGEGNEKLFF. This sequence joins TRBV29-1 and TRBJ1-4, with TRBD1 matching over 7 bases. V shed 6 bases and J 5 bases; nucleotides not matched to a gene: 9. The CDR3 totals 14 residues. CDR1 and CDR2 from the germline V gene are SQVTM and ANQGSEA.

CDR3 in amino acids: CASSPPPPETQYF. The CDR3 nucleotides read TGTGCCAGCTCACCACCTCCCCCAGAGACCCAGTACTTC. The chain has TRBV18 and TRBJ2-5; no firm D call. V lost 0 bases and J 4 bases, leaving 6 bases between the germline ends. This CDR3 has 13 residues. The germline V gene has CDR1 KGHSH and CDR2 LQKENI.

The chain joins TRBV7-9 to TRBJ1-2; 7 positions match TRBD1. The V segment lost 5 bases and the J segment 3 bases; nucleotides outside the gene matches: 6. The length of the CDR3 is 14 residues. Germline lookup yields CDR1 SEHNR and CDR2 FQNEAQ (reference sequence). CDR3 coding DNA: TGTGCCAGCAGCCCAACCGGACAGGACTATGGCTACACCTTC. This encodes CASSPTGQDYGYTF.

In regard to this clonotype: A much larger clone differs from this one at a single base, so this may be a read error. V and J are TRBV6-5 and TRBJ1-2, with D uncertain. CDR3 length equals 15 residues. CDR1 and CDR2 from the germline V gene are MNHEY and SVGAGI. Between the trimmed V and J ends, which lost 5 bases and 2 bases, there was a span of 15 bases. In nucleotides, the CDR3 is TGTGCCAGCAGTCTCTGGACCGGGAAGAACTATGGCTACACCTTC. This translates into CASSLWTGKNYGYTF.

Many counts were recorded for this clonotype. The rearrangement joins TRBV19 to TRBJ2-7; TRBD2 agrees at 11 bases. The V gene's germline CDR1 is LNHDA and CDR2 SQIVND (reference sequence). This CDR3 is 16 amino acids long. V shed 5 bases, J shed 1 base, and the junction held 7 bases outside the gene matches. The CDR3, as DNA: TGTGCCAGTAGTCCCACTAGCGGGAGTTTTTCCTACGAGCAGTACTTC. Translation: CASSPTSGSFSYEQYF.

This clonotype was seen a few times. This rearrangement joins TRBV6-5 to TRBJ2-6, with 8 bases matching TRBD1. The CDR3 length is 18 residues. The ends lost 4 bases at V and 0 bases at J; junction bases unmatched: 8. Germline V lookup: CDR1 MNHEY, CDR2 SVGAGI. The CDR3 nucleotides are TGTGCCAGCAGTTTCGCCGGGACAGGCTACTCTGGGGCCAACGTCCTGACTTTC. This codes for CASSFAGTGYSGANVLTF.

This clonotype was counted only a few times. The chain recombines TRBV7-9 with TRBJ2-7, with D unclear. The CDR3 spans 14 residues. Germline-derived CDR1 and CDR2 are SEHNR and FQNEAQ (reference sequence). V shed 3 bases and J shed 0 bases, with 9 bases lying between them. The CDR3 DNA reads TGTGCCAGCAGCTTGAAGCTCTTCTCCTACGAGCAGTACTTC. Amino acid sequence: CASSLKLFSYEQYF.

This clonotype was recorded at least ten times. CDR3: CASTYGGDQPQHF. CDR3 nucleotide sequence: TGTGCCAGCACGTACGGGGGAGATCAGCCCCAGCATTTT. V usage is TRBV12-3 or TRBV12-4 and J usage is TRBJ1-5, with D possibly being TRBD1 (5 bases). Deletions cut 7 bases from V and 5 bases from J, with 12 bases between. The CDR3 is 13 residues long.

The chain has TRBV9 and TRBJ2-7; D uncertain. The CDR3 length is 15 residues. CDR1 is SGDLS and CDR2 is YYNGEE in the germline V gene. Trimming removed 5 bases from V and 4 bases from J, with 19 bases in between. This CDR3 reads CASRKNPETPYEQYF. The CDR3 coding sequence is TGTGCCAGCAGGAAGAACCCAGAGACACCATACGAGCAGTACTTC.

The table lists this clonotype with many counts. The genes are TRBV2 and TRBJ1-6; 7 bases fit TRBD1. This CDR3 contains 15 residues. Germline V gives CDR1 SNHLY, CDR2 FYNNEI. V lost 10 bases to trimming and J lost 14 bases; unmatched junction nucleotides: 20. CDR3 in DNA: TGTGCCATCTCCTGGGCTGCGGTACAGGGGTCCACCCTCCACTTT. It codes for CAISWAAVQGSTLHF.

In its sample, this clonotype was seen once. The chain employs TRBV20-1 and TRBJ1-6; TRBD1 might be the D (6 bases). Trimming removed 3 bases at V and 11 bases at J, with 14 bases between. The germline V gene encodes CDR1 DFQATT and CDR2 SNEGSKA (reference sequence). CDR3 length: 13 amino acids. The CDR3 sequence is CSARGDNTAPLHF. The CDR3 nucleotides are TGCAGTGCTAGGGGGGACAACACGGCACCCCTCCACTTT.

This chain links TRBV13 with TRBJ2-5, with D maybe TRBD1 (5 bases). Germline V gives CDR1 PRHDT, CDR2 FYEKMQ (reference sequence). The CDR3 runs 14 residues. Trimming took 8 bases from V and 2 from J, leaving 15 bases between them. CDR3 nucleotide sequence: TGTGCCAGCCGAATTCAGGGTAATCAAGAGACCCAGTACTTC. Its protein product is CASRIQGNQETQYF.

This clonotype was seen a handful of times. The J gene is TRBJ1-2, the V gene TRBV12-3 or TRBV12-4; D is undetermined. Deletions cut 6 bases from V and 7 bases from J, with 15 bases between. This CDR3 contains 13 residues. CDR3 bases: TGTGCCAGCAGAGTGCTAGCCAACGGTGGCTACACCTTC. It is translated as CASRVLANGGYTF.